Below, one T cell receptor (beta chain) is given with its context. The CDR3 is 14 amino acids. In germline, CDR1 is GTSNPN, CDR2 SVGIG (reference sequence). V shed 3 bases, J shed 4 bases, and the junction held 6 bases outside the gene matches. Profiled with immunoSEQ multiplex PCR; TCRdb holds only in-frame clones, not every one. Of over 400,000 clones detected, about 85% appear once; the ten largest clones hold 6.5% to 9.5%. This entry is derived from a study of blood T cell repertoires in COVID-19. The wider study: The samples span acute and convalescent COVID-19 from the United States, Italy and Spain. Sample material is recorded as cDNA or gDNA derived from T cells, B-cell-depleted T cells, or PBMCs.

Study members were between about 18 and 89 years old and lived in approximately 25 US regions. Recovered status in Cohort 3 required two negative PCRs, clearance, or symptom resolution. The sample comprised PBMCs or T cells enriched from blood (not recorded which). The rearrangement joins TRBV30 to TRBJ2-7; 10 bases map to TRBD1. The receptor's source is a woman aged 60 to 75 who had recovered from COVID-19. CDR3 sequence: CAWRRGDRGYEQYF. CDR3 coding DNA: TGTGCCTGGAGGAGGGGGGACAGGGGATACGAGCAGTACTTC. Full variable domain (outside the CDR3, taken from reference TRBV30 and TRBJ2-7): SQTIHQWPATLVQPVGSPLSLECTVEGTSNPNLYWYRQAAGRGLQLLFYSVGIGQISSEVPQNLSASRPQDRQFILSSKKLLLSDSGFYLCAWRRGDRGYEQYFGPGTRLTVT.